One and the same sample provided the 30 T cell receptor beta chains below, sequenced in a study of blood T cells in healthy people across ages. A second PCR, run for about 7 to 11 cycles, used a sample-barcoded 5' primer plus a J-beta primer mix. Via MiXCR, TCRdb re-called the 5' RACE reads, giving one row per CDR3 protein. The sample shows about 810,000 distinct CDR3 sequences, roughly 40% of them seen only once. The sample consisted of blood. The receptors originated from a young man in good health.

The V gene is TRBV14, the J gene TRBJ1-3; D remains unclear. Trimming took off 0 bases at V and 4 bases at J, with 13 bases between the two ends. CDR1 is SGHDN and CDR2 is FVKESK in the germline V gene. The CDR3 totals 16 residues. The CDR3 DNA reads as TGTGCCAGCAGCCAAGATGTCAGTCCGGGAGGAAACACCATATATTTT. It yields the protein CASSQDVSPGGNTIYF. Filled out from reference TRBV14 and TRBJ1-3, the complete variable domain reads EAGVTQFPSHSVIEKGQTVTLRCDPISGHDNLYWYRRVMGKEIKFLLHFVKESKQDESGMPNNRFLAERTGGTYSTLKVQPAELEDSGVYFCASSQDVSPGGNTIYFGEGSWLTVV.

This clonotype has just a few counts. The rearrangement links TRBV5-1 to TRBJ2-1; 9 nucleotides line up with TRBD1. With V trimmed by 4 bases and J by 8 bases, 10 bases remained unmatched. This CDR3 has 15 amino acids. Germline-derived CDR1 and CDR2 are SGHRS and YFSETQ. As DNA, the CDR3 is TGCGCCAGCAGCACCTCCGGGACAGGGTCGGATGAGCAGTTCTTC. It specifies CASSTSGTGSDEQFF.

CDR3 region: CASSNSQSYEQYF. CDR3 DNA: TGTGCCAGCAGTAATTCACAAAGCTACGAGCAGTACTTC. The V gene is TRBV12-3 or TRBV12-4, the J gene TRBJ2-7; D call uncertain. The CDR3 has 13 amino acids. Trimming removed 5 bases from V and 3 bases from J, with 11 bases in between.

The rearrangement joins TRBV24-1 to TRBJ1-2; no definite D call. In germline, CDR1 is KGHDR, CDR2 SFDVKD. V was trimmed by 4 bases and J by 0 bases, leaving 2 bases between them. There are 12 residues in the CDR3. The CDR3 spells CATSDPNYGYTF. The DNA for the CDR3 is TGTGCCACCAGTGACCCTAACTATGGCTACACCTTC.

This clonotype showed up many times. V is TRBV4-1 and J is TRBJ2-1, with D possibly matching TRBD1 (6 bases). Trimming shortened V by 2 bases and J by 8 bases, and 25 bases separated the two germline ends. Germline V gene data show CDR1 as MGHRA and CDR2 as YSYEKL. The CDR3 covers 18 residues. DNA for the CDR3: TGCGCCAGCAGCCAAAGACAGGCGCCTATTCTTTCACAGGATGAGCAGTTCTTC. The encoded protein is CASSQRQAPILSQDEQFF.

In this sample, this clonotype turned up a few times. V and J are TRBV6-2 or TRBV6-3 and TRBJ2-7; 7 bases are shared with TRBD1. The germline CDR1 and CDR2 sequences are MNHEY and SVGEGT. This CDR3 spans 15 amino acids. The V segment lost 0 bases and the J segment 1 base; nucleotides outside the gene matches: 3. CDR3 nucleotide sequence: TGTGCCAGCAGTTACTCCAGGGACAGATCCTACGAGCAGTACTTC. Its translation is CASSYSRDRSYEQYF.

The chain has TRBV27 and TRBJ2-5, with D perhaps matching TRBD2 (6 bases). The V and J ends lost 8 bases and 3 bases respectively, with 13 bases between them. The CDR3 is made up of 13 amino acids. The germline V gene has CDR1 MNHEY and CDR2 SMNVEV (reference sequence). CDR3 DNA sequence: TGTGCCAGCGCTAGGAGGGAGGAAGAGACCCAGTACTTC. Protein sequence: CASARREEETQYF.

V is TRBV2 and J is TRBJ1-5, with D perhaps TRBD1 (5 bases). Germline-derived CDR1 and CDR2 are SNHLY and FYNNEI. The CDR3 totals 13 residues. V was trimmed by 5 bases and J by 4 bases, leaving 9 bases between them. In DNA form, the CDR3 reads TGTGCCAGCAGTCACCCAGGGAATCAGCCCCAGCATTTT. Translated, it gives CASSHPGNQPQHF.

Details on this clonotype: A much larger clone lies one base from this, so it may be a read error. The conserved phenylalanine or tryptophan is not found at the CDR3 terminus, so this likely reflects a read error. The chain links TRBV13 to TRBJ2-3; D perhaps matches TRBD2 (6 bases). Germline CDR1 reads PRHDT; CDR2 reads FYEKMQ (reference sequence). With 2 bases removed from V and 2 bases from J, the gap between germline ends came to 14 bases. CDR3 size: 16 residues. The CDR3 reads CASSLTGTPYTDTQYL. In DNA, the CDR3 is TGTGCCAGCAGCTTAACCGGGACTCCTTACACAGATACGCAGTATTTG.

A few counts support this clonotype. The chain is built from TRBV4-1 and TRBJ1-1; 7 nucleotides match TRBD1. The CDR3 totals 15 residues. Germline-derived CDR1 and CDR2 are MGHRA and YSYEKL. Trimming removed 5 bases from V and 11 bases from J; junction bases left unmatched: 17. CDR3 region: CASSSETGRKRRAFF. The CDR3 DNA reads as TGCGCCAGCAGCTCCGAGACAGGGAGGAAAAGACGGGCTTTCTTT.

The table lists this clonotype with many counts. This chain connects TRBV6-9 to TRBJ2-7, with 7 positions matching TRBD2. The germline V gene encodes CDR1 MNHGY and CDR2 SVAAGI. This CDR3 contains 13 residues. V was pared by 10 bases and J by 2 bases, with 8 bases of the junction left unmatched. CDR3 residues: CATAGTKTYEQYF. DNA of the CDR3: TGTGCCACCGCCGGGACTAAGACCTACGAGCAGTACTTC.

This clonotype was counted between two and nine times. The chain employs TRBV19 and TRBJ2-1; a weak D match, TRBD1 (7 bases). Deletions cut 3 bases from V and 8 bases from J, with 17 bases between. This CDR3 comprises 15 residues. From germline, CDR1 is LNHDA and CDR2 SQIVND (reference sequence). The CDR3 sequence is CASSIGGTVRHEQFF. The CDR3 DNA sequence: TGTGCCAGTAGTATTGGCGGGACAGTTCGGCATGAGCAGTTCTTC.

CDR3 DNA sequence: TGTGCCAGCAGCCAGGGACAGGGAATGGGTTCACCCCTCCACTTT. Residues: CASSQGQGMGSPLHF. The chain uses TRBV7-2 and TRBJ1-6; 9 bases map to TRBD1. V was pared by 5 bases and J by 9 bases, with 8 bases of the junction left unmatched. The CDR3 loop spans 15 amino acids. In germline, CDR1 is SGHTA, CDR2 FQGNSA.

In its sample, this clonotype was seen a few times. The chain joins TRBV7-8 to TRBJ1-2; D might be TRBD1 (6 bases). The CDR3 is 15 amino acids. In germline, CDR1 is SGHVS, CDR2 FQNEAQ. V was cut by 4 bases and J by 4 bases, with 16 bases left in between. The CDR3 loop reads CASSSLGGEPYGYTF. The CDR3 DNA sequence: TGTGCCAGCAGCTCCTTAGGGGGGGAACCCTATGGCTACACCTTC.

This rearrangement joins TRBV7-2 to TRBJ1-2; the D gene is possibly TRBD1 (6 bases). The CDR3 consists of 13 residues. The V end was cut by 6 bases, the J end by 3 bases, with 11 bases between. CDR1 and CDR2 (germline): SGHTA, FQGNSA. CDR3 DNA sequence: TGTGCCAGCAGACCAGGGGAGGACTATGGCTACACCTTC. Translated, it gives CASRPGEDYGYTF.

The CDR3 region has the DNA TGTGCCAGCAGTTTTAGCAGGGTTTCCTACGAGCAGTACTTC. Protein sequence: CASSFSRVSYEQYF. This chain joins TRBV28 and TRBJ2-7; the D gene is possibly TRBD1 (5 bases). Germline V gene lookup returns CDR1 MDHEN and CDR2 SYDVKM. V lost 3 bases and J lost 1, with 10 bases in between. The CDR3 is 14 residues long.

This clonotype appeared a few times. The chain combines TRBV7-2 with TRBJ1-2; D unresolved. The V gene's germline CDR1 is SGHTA and CDR2 FQGNSA. V was cut by 2 bases and J by 3 bases, with 10 bases left in between. The CDR3 contains 14 residues. The CDR3: CASSLKDSHYGYTF. CDR3 DNA: TGTGCCAGCAGCTTAAAGGATTCCCACTATGGCTACACCTTC.

On this clonotype: At one end the junction does not follow the germline gene, possibly because of a read error. The chain employs TRBV30 and TRBJ2-1; TRBD2 might be the D (5 bases). There are 12 residues in the CDR3. Germline loops: CDR1 GTSNPN, CDR2 SVGIG (reference sequence). The CDR3 sequence: CAGSPSQVLQFF. CDR3 DNA sequence: TGTGCCGGGAGTCCGTCCCAAGTTTTACAGTTCTTC.

This clonotype was counted once. A much larger clone sits a single nucleotide away, making a read error possible. This rearrangement joins TRBV7-2 to TRBJ2-5; perhaps TRBD1 as D (6 bases). Germline-derived CDR1 and CDR2 are SGHTA and FQGNSA. The V end was cut by 2 bases, the J end by 11 bases, with 18 bases between. The CDR3 consists of 14 residues. The CDR3: CASSLNRAGNEQYF. In DNA, the CDR3 is TGTGCCAGCAGCTTAAACAGGGCTGGGAATGAGCAGTACTTC.

V usage is TRBV20-1 and J usage is TRBJ2-4; D may be TRBD1 or TRBD2 (5 bases each). V was clipped by 0 bases and J by 7 bases, with 13 bases between them. The CDR3 is 14 residues long. Germline CDR1 and CDR2: DFQATT and SNEGSKA (reference sequence). The DNA for the CDR3 is TGCAGTGCTAGAGACGGGACCCTAGGGAACATTCAGTACTTC. Its translation: CSARDGTLGNIQYF.

The chain joins TRBV20-1 to TRBJ2-7, with D hard to call. This CDR3 has 13 residues. Germline lookup yields CDR1 DFQATT and CDR2 SNEGSKA (reference sequence). Trimming took 0 bases from V and 5 from J, leaving 11 bases between them. The CDR3 nucleotides are TGCAGTGCTAGAGATCCTGCCCGGGACGAGCAGTACTTC. Translating gives CSARDPARDEQYF.

The gene calls are TRBV9 and TRBJ2-2, with a weak D call TRBD2 (7 bases). The ends were cut back, 3 bases at V and 4 bases at J, with 10 bases in the middle. The CDR3 is made up of 14 amino acids. Germline lookup yields CDR1 SGDLS and CDR2 YYNGEE. Written as DNA, the CDR3 is TGTGCCAGCAGCGACCGGGGGGCCACCGGGGAGCTGTTTTTT. Encoded protein: CASSDRGATGELFF.

The chain joins TRBV25-1 to TRBJ2-7; 9 nucleotides align to TRBD1. The better agreement between TRBJ2-5 and the DNA end casts doubt on the J call. Germline V gene lookup returns CDR1 MGHDK and CDR2 SYGVNS. The CDR3 is 15 amino acids. CDR3 sequence reads: CASSEGQGILETQYF. The CDR3 coding sequence is TGTGCCAGCAGTGAAGGACAGGGGATTCTTGAGACCCAGTACTTC.

This clonotype was counted only a few times. V usage is TRBV6-5 and J usage is TRBJ2-2; D not resolved. Trimming removed 6 bases from V and 0 bases from J, with 8 bases in between. The CDR3 has 14 amino acids. Germline CDR1 reads MNHEY; CDR2 reads SVGAGI. This chain's CDR3 is CASSPTSNTGELFF. For the CDR3, the DNA is TGTGCCAGCAGCCCGACGTCGAACACCGGGGAGCTGTTTTTT.

This clonotype has more than one count but fewer than ten. The rearrangement joins TRBV2 to TRBJ1-1; the D is unclear. This CDR3 region has 14 residues. V lost 7 bases and J lost 3, with 15 bases in between. Germline V CDR1 and CDR2: SNHLY, FYNNEI. The chain's CDR3 is CASIYPRPYTEAFF. CDR3 sequence (DNA): TGTGCCAGCATCTATCCTAGACCGTACACTGAAGCTTTCTTT.

Worth noting for this clonotype: This may be a read error: a much more frequent sequence differs by one nucleotide. The chain recombines TRBV6-5 with TRBJ2-1; D remains ambiguous. Germline V gene lookup returns CDR1 MNHEY and CDR2 SVGAGI. Trimming took off 4 bases at V and 13 bases at J, with 14 bases between the two ends. This CDR3 comprises 12 residues. The CDR3 protein is CASSSPVETQFF. Written as DNA, the CDR3 is TGTGCCAGCAGTTCCCCGGTGGAGACCCAGTTCTTC.

V usage is TRBV7-2 and J usage is TRBJ2-3, with D possibly being TRBD1 (6 bases). V gave up 2 bases and J gave up 1 base, with 19 bases separating them. CDR1 is SGHTA, CDR2 FQGNSA, per germline. CDR3 length equals 18 residues. CDR3 nucleotides: TGTGCCAGCAGCTTAAGGTACAACACAGGGTACCGCACAGATACGCAGTATTTT. As protein: CASSLRYNTGYRTDTQYF.

Many counts were recorded for this clonotype. V usage is TRBV12-3 or TRBV12-4 and J usage is TRBJ2-1, with 12 nucleotides matching TRBD1. The CDR3 covers 15 residues. V was pared by 7 bases and J by 7 bases, with 8 bases of the junction left unmatched. This CDR3 reads CASIHRDRGLNEQFF. CDR3 bases: TGTGCCAGCATCCATCGGGACAGGGGGCTTAATGAGCAGTTCTTC.

A few counts support this clonotype. V and J are TRBV20-1 and TRBJ2-5; a possible D gene is TRBD2 (5 bases). V was clipped by 5 bases and J by 2 bases, with 15 bases between them. Germline-derived CDR1 and CDR2 are DFQATT and SNEGSKA (reference sequence). The CDR3 consists of 14 residues. Here the CDR3 reads CSAGGRTVQETQYF. The CDR3 nucleotides read TGCAGTGCTGGTGGGAGAACGGTTCAAGAGACCCAGTACTTC.

This clonotype was detected many times. The genes are TRBV6-5 and TRBJ2-4; a possible D gene is TRBD2 (7 bases). The CDR3 loop spans 11 amino acids. The ends were cut back, 6 bases at V and 12 bases at J, with 12 bases in the middle. Germline V gives CDR1 MNHEY, CDR2 SVGAGI. The CDR3 spells CASRGGGNQYF. In DNA, the CDR3 is TGTGCCAGCAGAGGCGGGGGCAATCAGTACTTC.